A single sample is the source of the 3 T cell receptor beta chains below, sequenced in a study of response to subunit inactivated influenza vaccine. TCRdb re-called the RT-PCR reads with MiXCR, one entry per CDR3 protein. The sample lists about 700,000 distinct CDR3 sequences; 15% to 18% were seen once. The sequencing here drew on PBMCs from blood, taken 11 to 12 days after vaccination. The receptors come from a man aged 50 to 59 who received an inactivated influenza vaccine.

This clonotype has a handful of counts. V gene TRBV5-4 combines with J gene TRBJ1-1; D unclear. Germline-derived CDR1 and CDR2 are SGHNT and YYREEE (reference sequence). The CDR3 has 15 amino acids. With 0 bases removed from V and 4 bases from J, the gap between germline ends came to 13 bases. In DNA form, the CDR3 reads TGTGCCAGCAGCTTGGTATCCAATGTGGCCACTGAAGCTTTCTTT. It yields the protein CASSLVSNVATEAFF. The variable domain in full, with the rest retrieved from reference TRBV5-4 and TRBJ1-1, is ETGVTQSPTHLIKTRGQQVTLRCSSQSGHNTVSWYQQALGQGPQFIFQYYREEENGRGNFPPRFSGLQFPNYSSELNVNALELDDSALYLCASSLVSNVATEAFFGQGTRLTVV.

This clonotype was counted a few times. V is TRBV5-1 and J is TRBJ1-5, with D uncertain. The V gene's germline CDR1 is SGHRS and CDR2 YFSETQ. The CDR3 is made up of 14 amino acids. V was trimmed by 0 bases and J by 3 bases, leaving 7 bases between them. CDR3 region: CASSLDVNNQPQHF. The DNA for the CDR3 is TGCGCCAGCAGCTTGGACGTCAACAATCAGCCCCAGCATTTT.

The chain uses TRBV28 and TRBJ1-2, with TRBD1 matching 9 bases. The CDR3 has 14 residues. CDR1 and CDR2 (germline): MDHEN, SYDVKM. The V and J ends lost 5 bases and 4 bases, in that order; junction bases with no gene match: 5. The CDR3 region has the DNA TGTGCCAGCAGTACAGGGGGCGTCCTCTATGGCTACACCTTC. It is translated as CASSTGGVLYGYTF.